The rows below give T cell receptor beta chains drawn from one sample of a study of OX40 agonist ivuxolimab in advanced cancers. Profiled with immunoSEQ multiplex PCR; TCRdb holds only in-frame clones, not every one. Of some 96,000 clones detected, around 83% appear once; the ten largest clones hold over 1.1%. The sample was CD4+ or CD8+ T cells sorted from blood, taken in a trial of the OX40 agonist ivuxolimab. The receptors derive from an adult with an advanced solid tumor such as melanoma, head and neck, liver or kidney cancer. Each CDR3 is given with its conserved first and last residue.

J gene: TRBJ1-6
V gene: TRBV21-1
CDR3 protein: CASPTCRGQRGAPLHF

J gene: TRBJ1-5
V gene: TRBV6-1
CDR3 protein: CASSIDPSGNQPQHF

J gene: TRBJ2-3
V gene: TRBV28
CDR3 protein: CASSPQGASTDTQYF

J gene: TRBJ1-4
V gene: TRBV11-2
CDR3 protein: CASSSTQGANEKLFF

J gene: TRBJ2-3
V gene: TRBV19
CDR3 protein: CASRPGPSTDTQYF

J gene: TRBJ2-5
V gene: TRBV4-2
CDR3 protein: CASSQARTSGRRGQETQYF

J gene: TRBJ2-2
V gene: TRBV5-6
CDR3 protein: CASREGGTNTGELFF

J gene: TRBJ1-2
V gene: TRBV7-2
CDR3 protein: CASSADRAYGYTF

J gene: TRBJ1-1
V gene: TRBV7-3
CDR3 protein: CASSATGGRAEAFF

J gene: TRBJ2-2
V gene: TRBV11-3
CDR3 protein: CASSSSGGRGTGELFF

J gene: TRBJ1-3
V gene: TRBV6-5
CDR3 protein: CASSRGDGSGNTIYF

J gene: TRBJ2-7
V gene: TRBV10-3
CDR3 protein: CAISRGTSGPYEQYF

J gene: TRBJ2-1
V gene: TRBV28
CDR3 protein: CASSRPGLADNEQFF

J gene: TRBJ1-1
V gene: TRBV18
CDR3 protein: CASSPLGQGRAEAFF

J gene: TRBJ2-7
V gene: TRBV6-5
CDR3 protein: CASGGPYQVDEQYF